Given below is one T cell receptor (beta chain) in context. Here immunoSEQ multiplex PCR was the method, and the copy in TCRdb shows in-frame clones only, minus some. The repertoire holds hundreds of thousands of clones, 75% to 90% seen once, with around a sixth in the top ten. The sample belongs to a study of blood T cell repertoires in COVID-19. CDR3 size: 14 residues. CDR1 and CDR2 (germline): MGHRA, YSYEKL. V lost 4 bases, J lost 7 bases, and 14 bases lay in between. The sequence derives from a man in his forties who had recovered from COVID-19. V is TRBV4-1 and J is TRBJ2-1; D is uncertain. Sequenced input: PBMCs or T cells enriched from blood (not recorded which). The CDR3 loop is CASSLRLSGNEQFF. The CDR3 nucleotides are TGCGCCAGCAGCCTCCGACTGTCCGGGAATGAGCAGTTCTTC.